Listed here are 8 T cell receptor beta chains from one sample, sequenced in a study of blood T cells in healthy people across ages. Together with a sample-barcoded 5' primer, a J-beta primer mix was included in a second PCR lasting roughly 6 to 12 cycles. TCRdb reprocessed the 5' RACE reads with MiXCR, giving one entry per CDR3 protein. The sample shows about 780,000 distinct CDR3 sequences, around a quarter of them seen only once. These same records also appear under a second study, on T cells of mothers and their children.

The sequenced sample consisted of blood. The source of these receptors is a boy aged 5-17 years in good health.

This clonotype was observed many times. The rearrangement links TRBV20-1 to TRBJ2-4, with TRBD1 identical over 7 bases. CDR3 length: 13 residues. Looked up from germline, CDR1 is DFQATT and CDR2 is SNEGSKA (reference sequence). The J segment lost 1 base and the V segment lost 5 bases, leaving 2 bases of the junction unmatched. The CDR3 DNA reads TGCAGTGCTTCGACAGGGGCCAAAAACATTCAGTACTTC. It yields the protein CSASTGAKNIQYF.

This clonotype was recorded a few times. The CDR3 loop reads CASSEIASAETQYF. The CDR3 region has the DNA TGTGCCAGCAGTGAGATCGCTAGCGCCGAGACCCAGTACTTC. The chain uses TRBV2 and TRBJ2-5; D possibly corresponds to TRBD2 (6 bases). This CDR3 has 14 amino acids. In germline, CDR1 is SNHLY, CDR2 FYNNEI. V was cut by 3 bases and J by 5 bases, with 13 bases left in between.

This clonotype has a handful of counts. This chain links TRBV15 with TRBJ2-5; possibly TRBD1 or TRBD2 for D (5 bases each). V lost 5 bases, J lost 5 bases, and 12 bases lay in between. CDR1 and CDR2 (germline): LNHNV, YYDKDF (reference sequence). The CDR3 covers 13 residues. CDR3 residues: CATSGWGIETQYF. The CDR3 bases are TGTGCCACCAGCGGGTGGGGGATCGAGACCCAGTACTTC.

This clonotype has only a few counts. The J gene is TRBJ1-2, the V gene TRBV5-1; tentatively, D is TRBD1 (6 bases). V lost 7 bases to trimming and J lost 7 bases, with 20 bases between them. The CDR3 extends over 14 amino acids. CDR1 SGHRS and CDR2 YFSETQ come from the germline V gene. The CDR3 protein is CASRPNTGTAGYTF. As DNA, the CDR3 is TGCGCCAGCCGACCTAACACAGGGACCGCTGGCTACACCTTC.

This clonotype was counted a single time. The chain recombines TRBV6-2 or TRBV6-3 with TRBJ1-5, with unresolved D. V was trimmed by 7 bases and J by 1 base, leaving 11 bases between them. The V gene's germline CDR1 is MNHEY and CDR2 SVGEGT. This CDR3 is built from 14 residues. This chain's CDR3 is CASTQRGSNQPQHF. CDR3 coding DNA: TGTGCCAGCACCCAGAGAGGGAGCAATCAGCCCCAGCATTTT.

A word on this clonotype: The junction differs from germline at one of its ends, possibly a read error. The CDR3 DNA sequence: TGTGCCAGCTCTCCACACCTTTTAAACGAGACCCAGTACTTC. Residues: CASSPHLLNETQYF. The V and J genes are TRBV18 and TRBJ2-7; D gene ambiguous. The J call may be incorrect, as the DNA end agrees better with TRBJ2-5. CDR3 length: 14 amino acids. Germline V gene lookup returns CDR1 KGHSH and CDR2 LQKENI.

The chain is built from TRBV12-3 or TRBV12-4 and TRBJ2-3; 9 nucleotides align to TRBD1. The length of the CDR3 is 12 residues. J gave up 7 bases and V 10 bases, and 6 bases lay outside the gene matches. For the CDR3, the DNA is TGTGCCATTGATGACAGGGGGAATACGCAGTATTTT. Translated: CAIDDRGNTQYF.

The V gene is TRBV19, the J gene TRBJ2-5; D possibly corresponds to TRBD2 (5 bases). The germline CDR1 and CDR2 sequences are LNHDA and SQIVND (reference sequence). The germline V and J ends were trimmed by 9 bases and 5 bases, with 16 bases remaining between them. This CDR3 is built from 13 residues. CDR3 in DNA: TGTGCCAGCTTGGACTCCGCCTCCGAGACCCAGTACTTC. It yields the protein CASLDSASETQYF.